What follows describes a single T cell receptor (beta chain). Its antigen is unknown. CDR1 and CDR2 from the germline V gene are SGDLS and YYNGEE. This CDR3 is built from 15 residues. V was pared by 6 bases and J by 7 bases, with 8 bases of the junction left unmatched. This specimen belongs to a study of T cell responses to AZD1222 COVID-19 vaccine. Study background: The study pooled second doses at about 4 or about 12 weeks. Whole-study results and caveats: Donor demographics were predominantly white British with a female majority; clonal diversity may be underestimated. Sampling that yielded the repertoires occurred only after the peak T cell response.

Sequencing used immunoSEQ multiplex PCR; TCRdb keeps in-frame clones, though not all of them. The sample includes approximately 190,000 clones, almost 95% of them seen just once. This sequence was found in an adult in good health. Sequenced here: peripheral blood, sampled on day 0 of AZD1222 vaccination. The genes are TRBV9 and TRBJ1-6; 9 bases match TRBD1. In nucleotides, the CDR3 is TGTGCCAGCAAGTCGGGGACAGGGCGAAATTCACCCCTCCACTTT. Amino acids: CASKSGTGRNSPLHF.